This TCR beta chain was obtained from a study of T cell responses to AZD1222 COVID-19 vaccine. Findings and caveats of the study: Close to half of all spike-specific TCRs reportedly target regions of the variants that are unmutated.

The CDR3 length is 13 residues. CDR1 SGHNT and CDR2 YYREEE come from the germline V gene (reference sequence). Trimming took off 4 bases at V and 8 bases at J, with 12 bases between the two ends. To note about this clone: Its antigen is currently unknown.

Profiling relied on immunoSEQ multiplex PCR, and the TCRdb table lists in-frame clones only, not all of them. Of 150,000 to 200,000 clones in the sample, approximately 93% are singletons; the top ten hold 3% to 3.5%. Sequenced material: peripheral blood, taken 28 days after the second AZD1222 dose. The chain employs TRBV5-4 and TRBJ1-4; D ambiguous. The source of this sequence is an adult who received the AZD1222 COVID-19 vaccine. CDR3 DNA: TGTGCCAGCAGCCAAAATCCGGGGGAAAAACTGTTTTTT. As protein: CASSQNPGEKLFF.